The next 7 T cell receptor beta chains were all read from a single sample in a study of CD8+ T cells in alopecia areata. Treatment here: oral pan-JAK inhibitor, 5-10 mg twice daily. Once RNA had been extracted, it was reverse transcribed into cDNA to act as the sequencing template. Sequencing was performed with immunoSEQ multiplex PCR; in TCRdb, only in-frame clones are kept and a portion is missing. The sample lists around 210,000 clones; 64% were seen once. Specimen: CD4+ T cells sorted from blood, collected at week 4, from a patient treated with tofacitinib. Every receptor here comes from a human donor with alopecia areata.

The J gene is TRBJ1-5, the V gene TRBV7-8; maybe TRBD1 (6 bases). V lost 6 bases to trimming and J lost 2 bases, with 17 bases between them. This CDR3 has 16 amino acids. Germline CDR1 reads SGHVS; CDR2 reads FQNEAQ. The CDR3 region is CASSPRGGFGNQPQHF. The DNA for the CDR3 is TGTGCCAGCAGTCCTCGGGGGGGCTTCGGCAATCAGCCCCAGCATTTT.

This clone occurred a few times. This sequence joins TRBV23-1 and TRBJ1-1; no clear D gene. TRBV23-1 falls under the ORF class, with uncertain function. Trimming stripped 10 bases from V and 8 bases from J, with 11 bases between. The CDR3 extends over 10 amino acids. Here the CDR3 DNA reads TGCGCCATCTCGACCGGAGAAGCTTTCTTT. Translation: CAISTGEAFF.

V gene TRBV7-8 combines with J gene TRBJ2-7; 7 bases fit TRBD1. V lost 3 bases to trimming and J lost 1 base; unmatched junction nucleotides: 3. The CDR3 has 14 amino acids. From germline, CDR1 is SGHVS and CDR2 FQNEAQ. The CDR3 loop reads CASSLTGISYEQYF. The CDR3 bases are TGTGCCAGCAGCTTGACAGGGATTTCCTACGAGCAGTACTTC.

The chain uses TRBV12-5 and TRBJ2-1; no reliable D call. Germline assignment: CDR1 LGHNT and CDR2 FRNRAP. The CDR3 loop spans 13 amino acids. V was cut by 7 bases and J by 3 bases, with 10 bases left in between. CDR3 protein: CASALGRYNEQFF. The CDR3 coding sequence is TGTGCTAGTGCCCTGGGTCGCTACAATGAGCAGTTCTTC.

The chain employs TRBV7-2 and TRBJ2-5; a weak D match, TRBD2 (5 bases). The CDR3 is 14 residues long. Germline V gene data show CDR1 as SGHTA and CDR2 as FQGNSA. Trimming left V 0 bases short and J 2 bases short, with 7 bases between. As DNA, the CDR3 is TGTGCCAGCAGCTTAGCGGGAGTTCAAGAGACCCAGTACTTC. It yields the protein CASSLAGVQETQYF.

This clone was seen once. The genes are TRBV18 and TRBJ2-7; D tentatively reads TRBD1 or TRBD2 (5 bases each). The CDR3 is made up of 13 amino acids. Trimming pared 3 bases from V and 6 bases from J, leaving 12 bases between. CDR1 is KGHSH and CDR2 is LQKENI in the germline V gene. CDR3 protein: CASSPVGDGEQYF. The CDR3, as DNA: TGTGCCAGCTCACCGGTGGGGGATGGCGAGCAGTACTTC.

This CDR3 reads CASSITSNNSPLHF. CDR3 in DNA: TGTGCCAGCAGCATCACCTCTAATAATTCACCCCTCCACTTT. The rearrangement joins TRBV11-3 to TRBJ1-6; D uncertain. V gave up 5 bases and J gave up 5 bases, with 10 bases separating them. Germline values: CDR1 SGHNT, CDR2 YENEEA. The CDR3 runs 14 residues.